This T cell receptor beta chain derives from a study of T cell responses to AZD1222 COVID-19 vaccine. This clone came up a few times. Produced via immunoSEQ multiplex PCR; TCRdb's table is partial and in-frame only. The sample has tens of thousands of clones; roughly 90% are singletons. Sequencing was performed on peripheral blood, taken 28 days after the second AZD1222 dose. The receptor comes from an adult who received the AZD1222 COVID-19 vaccine.

This CDR3 reads CASSTRLDEQFF. The CDR3 region has the DNA TGTGCCAGTAGTACCCGTTTGGATGAGCAGTTCTTC. The rearrangement uses TRBV19 and TRBJ2-1, with D unclear. The V end lost 4 bases, the J end lost 8 bases, and 9 bases lay between the germline ends. This CDR3 is 12 amino acids long. Germline V gene sequence: CDR1 LNHDA, CDR2 SQIVND (reference sequence).